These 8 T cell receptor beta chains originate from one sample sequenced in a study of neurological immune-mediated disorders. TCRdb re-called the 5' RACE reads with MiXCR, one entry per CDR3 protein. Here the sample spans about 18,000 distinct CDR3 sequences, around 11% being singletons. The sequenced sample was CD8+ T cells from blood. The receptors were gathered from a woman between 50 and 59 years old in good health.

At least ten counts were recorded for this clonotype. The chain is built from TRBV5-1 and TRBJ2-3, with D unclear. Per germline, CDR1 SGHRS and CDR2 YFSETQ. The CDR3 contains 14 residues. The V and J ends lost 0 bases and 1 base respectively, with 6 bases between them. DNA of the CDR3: TGCGCCAGCAGCTTGGTTGCGGGCACAGATACGCAGTATTTT. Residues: CASSLVAGTDTQYF.

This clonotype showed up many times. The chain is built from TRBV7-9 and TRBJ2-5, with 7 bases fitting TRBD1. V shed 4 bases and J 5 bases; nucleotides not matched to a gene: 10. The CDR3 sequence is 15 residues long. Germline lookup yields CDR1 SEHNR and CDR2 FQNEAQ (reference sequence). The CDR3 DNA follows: TGTGCCAGCAGCTCCCCCGACAGGGTTGGGGAGACCCAGTACTTC. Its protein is CASSSPDRVGETQYF.

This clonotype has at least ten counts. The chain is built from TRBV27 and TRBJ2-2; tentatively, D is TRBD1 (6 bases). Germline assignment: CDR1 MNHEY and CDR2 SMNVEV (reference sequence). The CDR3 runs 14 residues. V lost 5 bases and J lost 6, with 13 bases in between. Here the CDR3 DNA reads TGTGCCAGCAGTCTGGACAGTAGGGCCGGGGAGCTGTTTTTT. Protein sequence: CASSLDSRAGELFF.

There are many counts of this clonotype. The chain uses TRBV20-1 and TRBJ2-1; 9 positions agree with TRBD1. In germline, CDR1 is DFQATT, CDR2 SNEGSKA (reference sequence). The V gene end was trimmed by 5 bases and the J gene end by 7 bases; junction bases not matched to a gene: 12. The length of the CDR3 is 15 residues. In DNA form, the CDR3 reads TGCAGTGCTCAGGCGGGACAGGGATTGGGGAATGAGCAGTTCTTC. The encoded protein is CSAQAGQGLGNEQFF.

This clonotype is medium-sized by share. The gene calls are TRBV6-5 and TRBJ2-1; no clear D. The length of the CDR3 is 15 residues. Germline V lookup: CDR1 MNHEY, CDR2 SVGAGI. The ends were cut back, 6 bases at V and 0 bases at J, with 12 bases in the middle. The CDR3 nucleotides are TGTGCCAGCAGCAGCGACGAGTCCTCCTACAATGAGCAGTTCTTC. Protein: CASSSDESSYNEQFF.

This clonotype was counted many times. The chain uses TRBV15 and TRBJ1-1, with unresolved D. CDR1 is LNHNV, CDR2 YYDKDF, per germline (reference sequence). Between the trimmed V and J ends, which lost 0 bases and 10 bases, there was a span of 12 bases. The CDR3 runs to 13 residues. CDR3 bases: TGTGCCACCAGCAGAGACGATCCCGACGTAGCTTTCTTT. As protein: CATSRDDPDVAFF.

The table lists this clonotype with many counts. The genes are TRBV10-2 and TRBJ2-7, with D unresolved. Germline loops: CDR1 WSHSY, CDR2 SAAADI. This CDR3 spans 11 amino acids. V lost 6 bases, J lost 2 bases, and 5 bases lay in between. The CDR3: CASSTAYEQYF. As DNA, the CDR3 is TGCGCCAGCAGCACAGCCTACGAGCAGTACTTC.

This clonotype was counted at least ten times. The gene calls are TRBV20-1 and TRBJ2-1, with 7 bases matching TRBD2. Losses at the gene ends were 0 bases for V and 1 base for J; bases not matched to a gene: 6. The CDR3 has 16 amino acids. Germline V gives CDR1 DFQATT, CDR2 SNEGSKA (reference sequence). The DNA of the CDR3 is TGCAGTGCTAGAGATTTAGTAGCGGGTTCCTACAATGAGCAGTTCTTC. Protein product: CSARDLVAGSYNEQFF.